One and the same sample provided the 20 T cell receptor delta chains below, sequenced in a study of γδ T cells in repeated Plasmodium falciparum infection. TCRdb redid clone calling on the multiplex PCR reads using CATT. The sample shows 50,000 or so delta-chain clones, 1.6% of them seen only once. Vgamma9/Vdelta2+ and Vdelta2-negative gammadelta T cells were flow-sorted from PBMC for bulk sequencing. The sample comprised gamma-delta T cells from blood. The source of these receptors is a pool of human donors (malaria-infected and uninfected, not separated).

This clone occurred a few times. A far larger clone is one nucleotide away, so this likely arose from a read error. The same CDR3 also results from other DNA sequences found in this sample. The CDR3 loop is CALGDVLYTDKLIF. CDR3 coding DNA: TGTGCTCTTGGGGACGTCCTGTACACCGATAAACTCATCTTT. The chain couples TRDV1 to TRDJ1, with unresolved D. Assignment of the J gene here rests on matching the DNA to germline, because TCRdb gives none. Trimming cost V 3 bases and J 0 bases, with 8 bases left between them. Germline V CDR1 and CDR2: TSWWSYY, QGS. This CDR3 region has 14 residues.

This chain links TRDV1 with TRDJ1, with D maybe TRDD3 (8 bases). TCRdb records no J gene; here it was assigned by comparing the DNA to germline. V gave up 5 bases and J gave up 1 base, with 29 bases separating them. In germline, CDR1 is TSWWSYY, CDR2 QGS. The CDR3 is 20 residues long. CDR3 nucleotides: TGTGCTCTTGGGAAGAGGCTCCTTCCTTCCCGACTGGGGGTCACCGATAAACTCATCTTT. Amino acid sequence: CALGKRLLPSRLGVTDKLIF.

This clone was picked up many times. V gene TRDV1 combines with J gene TRDJ1; D might be TRDD3 (6 bases). The V gene's germline CDR1 is TSWWSYY and CDR2 QGS. The CDR3 totals 20 residues. V lost 9 bases, J lost 0 bases, and 32 bases lay in between. The CDR3 DNA reads TGTGCTCTAGAAAGGGGGGAGGGGTTCTGGGAGCTACAGTACACCGATAAACTCATCTTT. Translation: CALERGEGFWELQYTDKLIF.

This clone was seen only a few times. TCRdb lists the protein of a much larger clone for this DNA, which differs at residue 17, so this is likely a read error; the protein given here is translated from the DNA itself. No J gene was assigned, while the V gene was called as TRDV1; the tabulated D call, TRDD3, remains unverified against the DNA. The germline V gene encodes CDR1 TSWWSYY and CDR2 QGS. The CDR3 has 19 residues. The CDR3 nucleotides are TGTGCTCTTGGGGAACTCCGTCCTACATGGGGGATACGCACCGATAAACCCATCTTT. Encoded protein: CALGELRPTWGIRTDKPIF.

The rearrangement joins TRDV1 to TRDJ2; the match to TRDD3 covers 13 bases. TCRdb records no J gene; here it was assigned by comparing the DNA to germline. V trimming: 3 bases; J trimming: 4 bases; junction bases outside the gene matches: 20. Germline V gives CDR1 TSWWSYY, CDR2 QGS. The CDR3 covers 22 residues. This chain's CDR3 is CALGEFLQTLLGDTRQTAQLFF. CDR3 coding DNA: TGTGCTCTTGGGGAGTTCCTGCAAACTTTACTGGGGGATACGCGACAGACAGCACAACTCTTCTTT.

This clone was detected a few times. TCRdb attributes to this sequence the protein of a much larger clone, which differs from the DNA translation at residue 16; a read error is likely, and the protein displayed is translated from the DNA. The rearrangement links TRDV1 to TRDJ1; 8 nucleotides align to TRDD3. The J gene was missing in TCRdb and was found by matching the end of the DNA to germline. Germline CDR1 and CDR2: TSWWSYY and QGS. The CDR3 length is 20 residues. As DNA, the CDR3 is TGTGCTCTTGGGGAAGTTCCGACTGGGGGTCTACGCCCTTACACCAATAAACTCATCTTT. Translation: CALGEVPTGGLRPYTNKLIF.

The sample holds many counts of this clone. TCRdb's listed protein matches a much larger clone and diverges from this DNA's translation at residue 11, likely through a read error; the protein shown comes from the DNA. The DNA of the CDR3 is TGTGCTCTTGGGACTTCCCCCCCGCCCCCGGACAAACTCATCTTT. It specifies CALGTSPPPPDKLIF. The chain recombines TRDV1 with TRDJ1; D possibly corresponds to TRDD2 (5 bases). Trimming left V 5 bases short and J 8 bases short, with 21 bases between. This CDR3 comprises 15 residues. Germline CDR1 and CDR2: TSWWSYY and QGS.

This clone was detected many times. A single base is all that separates this from a far larger clone, so a read error is likely. Other DNA sequences from this sample encode an identical CDR3 as well. This chain connects TRDV1 to TRDJ1; D not certain. In the absence of a J gene in TCRdb, the DNA was matched to germline to assign it here. CDR3 length: 16 amino acids. Germline CDR1 is TSWWSYY and CDR2 is QGS. Trimming removed 3 bases at V and 0 bases at J, with 14 bases between. The DNA of the CDR3 is TGTGCTCTTGGGGAGACAAGGGCCGCGTACACCGATAAACTCATCTTT. This encodes CALGETRAAYTDKLIF.

This clone was observed a handful of times. TCRdb assigns this DNA the protein of a much larger clone, which departs from its translation at residue 6; this likely reflects a read error, and the protein shown comes from translating the DNA. The chain carries TRDV1 and TRDJ1; perhaps D is TRDD2 or TRDD3 (5 bases each). No J gene is reported in TCRdb; it was inferred here by comparing the DNA with germline. This CDR3 spans 19 amino acids. Germline V CDR1 and CDR2: TSWWSYY, QGS. The V end was cut by 1 base, the J end by 3 bases, with 24 bases between. CDR3 region: CALGEPRAYPGRKADKLIF. In nucleotides, the CDR3 is TGTGCTCTTGGGGAACCCAGGGCCTACCCGGGGAGAAAGGCCGATAAACTCATCTTT.

This clone has a handful of counts. TCRdb assigns this DNA the protein of a much larger clone, which departs from its translation at residue 7; this likely reflects a read error, and the protein shown comes from translating the DNA. DNA of the CDR3: TGTGCTCTTGGGTTCCGTAGGGGTCCCTGGGATATTAAGACCGATAAACTCATCTTT. Encoded protein: CALGFRRGPWDIKTDKLIF. The J gene is TRDJ1, the V gene TRDV1; D may be TRDD3 (6 bases). Here the J gene came from matching the DNA to germline, since TCRdb omits it. In germline, CDR1 is TSWWSYY, CDR2 QGS. The CDR3 loop spans 19 amino acids. V dropped 5 bases and J dropped 2 bases, with 27 bases sitting between them.

This clone was seen repeatedly, ten times or more. The chain is built from TRDV2 and TRDJ1; 10 bases map to TRDD3. Germline assignment: CDR1 GEAIGNYY and CDR2 EKD. This CDR3 contains 19 residues. Trimming took 3 bases from V and 0 from J; bases not matched to a gene: 15. The CDR3: CACDPLGDSSGGYTDKLIF. CDR3 bases: TGTGCCTGTGACCCACTGGGGGATTCTTCGGGGGGGTACACCGATAAACTCATCTTT.

Of note for this clone: This DNA translates differently at residue 5 from the TCRdb protein, which is that of a much larger clone; a read error is likely, and the protein shown is the DNA's own translation. The genes are TRDV1 and TRDJ1; D might be TRDD1, TRDD2 or TRDD3, each matching 5 bases. Matching the DNA to germline supplied the J gene, which TCRdb does not give. Trimming removed 9 bases from V and 3 bases from J, with 35 bases in between. CDR3 length: 20 amino acids. Germline V gene lookup returns CDR1 TSWWSYY and CDR2 QGS. Written as DNA, the CDR3 is TGTGCTCTGGCGCGCTTCCGCGGGATTATTGACATAGTCAGGGCCGATAAACTCATCTTT. The encoded protein is CALARFRGIIDIVRADKLIF.

This clone was seen more than once but under ten times. This likely stems from a read error, as it lies one base from a far larger clone. This CDR3 is also generated by other DNA sequences in the sample. The rearrangement joins TRDV2 to TRDJ1, with TRDD3 identical over 8 bases. TCRdb is silent on the J gene; assignment here came from matching the DNA to germline. CDR3 size: 19 residues. Trimming took 1 base from V and 4 from J; bases not matched to a gene: 19. Germline V lookup: CDR1 GEAIGNYY, CDR2 EKD. The CDR3 DNA follows: TGTGCCTGTGACACACTCTCCTCTGGGGGACGGGGGCCCCACGATAAACTCATCTTT. Amino acid sequence: CACDTLSSGGRGPHDKLIF.

As concerns this clone: A much larger clone is a single base away; this may be a read error. The rearrangement uses TRDV2 and TRDJ1, with a possible D match to TRDD3 (5 bases). Germline V gene lookup returns CDR1 GEAIGNYY and CDR2 EKD. Deletions cut 1 base from V and 7 bases from J, with 30 bases between. This CDR3 is built from 19 residues. The CDR3 is CACDTVLQASEIGESKLIF. The CDR3 nucleotides are TGTGCCTGTGACACGGTTTTACAGGCCTCCGAGATAGGGGAGAGTAAACTCATCTTT.

This clone was seen more than once but under ten times. A far larger clone is just one base off, so this is likely a read error. Distinct nucleotide sequences in the sample also encode this CDR3. This chain uses TRDV1 with TRDJ1, with a possible D match to TRDD3 (9 bases). As TCRdb names no J gene, one was assigned here on the basis of a DNA match to germline. Germline CDR1 and CDR2: TSWWSYY and QGS. The CDR3 length is 22 residues. The germline V and J ends were trimmed by 2 bases and 4 bases, with 35 bases remaining between them. The CDR3 sequence is CALGEFTRLPTYWGITGDKLIF. CDR3 nucleotide sequence: TGTGCTCTTGGGGAATTTACGCGTCTTCCTACCTATTGGGGGATAACAGGCGATAAACTCATCTTT.

This clone was detected a few times. This probably arose from a read error, given a far larger clone one base away. The sample holds other DNA sequences that translate to the same CDR3. The chain is built from TRDV2 and TRDJ1; perhaps TRDD3 as D (5 bases). The CDR3 sequence is 17 residues long. Germline CDR1 GEAIGNYY, CDR2 EKD. The V end was cut by 0 bases, the J end by 0 bases, with 16 bases between. The CDR3 sequence is CACDTVSGIRNTDKLIF. In nucleotides, the CDR3 is TGTGCCTGTGACACCGTCTCCGGAATACGAAACACCGATAAACTCATCTTT.

Details on this clone: The protein given by TCRdb reflects a much larger clone and differs at residue 14 from this DNA's translation, likely from a read error; the protein shown is the DNA's translation. The V gene call is TRDV1, and the J gene call is absent; the table's TRDD3 call for D was not verified on the DNA. This CDR3 has 15 residues. Germline CDR1 is TSWWSYY and CDR2 is QGS. CDR3: CALGELPRHWGILTF. In DNA form, the CDR3 reads TGTGCTCTTGGGGAACTACCCCGTCACTGGGGGATACTCACCTTT.

This clone was counted ten times or more. V gene TRDV2 combines with J gene TRDJ1; TRDD3 matches at 8 bases. The CDR3 length is 16 residues. Per the germline V gene, CDR1 is GEAIGNYY and CDR2 is EKD. V shed 2 bases and J 2 bases; nucleotides not matched to a gene: 9. This CDR3 is CACDSPWGMRTDKLIF. The DNA for the CDR3 is TGTGCCTGTGACAGTCCTTGGGGGATGCGGACCGATAAACTCATCTTT.

A word on this clone: TCRdb has a much larger clone's protein, which differs at residue 12 from the translation of this DNA, likely because of a read error; what is shown is the protein translated from the DNA. The chain has TRDV3 and TRDJ1; either TRDD2 or TRDD3 may supply D (7 bases each). As TCRdb names no J gene, one was assigned here on the basis of a DNA match to germline. Looked up from germline, CDR1 is TVYSNPD and CDR2 is GDNSRS (reference sequence). The CDR3 totals 21 residues. V lost 4 bases to trimming and J lost 5 bases, with 41 bases between them. The DNA of the CDR3 is TGTGCCTCTCGCCTCCTTCCTCTACTGGGGATAAGAAGCCCCTTCGTGGATAAACTCATCTTT. This sequence encodes CASRLLPLLGIRSPFVDKLIF. Together with reference TRDV3 and TRDJ1, the CDR3 gives the full variable domain: CDKVTQSSPDQTVASGSEVVLLCTYDTVYSNPDLFWYRIRPDYSFQFVFYGDNSRSEGADFTQGRFSVKHILTQKAFHLVISPVRTEDSATYYCASRLLPLLGIRSPFVDKLIFGKGTRVTVEP.

As regards this clone: This DNA translates differently at residue 14 from the TCRdb protein, which is that of a much larger clone; a read error is likely, and the protein shown is the DNA's own translation. The V and J genes are TRDV1 and TRDJ1, with TRDD3 identical over 8 bases. Germline CDR1 TSWWSYY, CDR2 QGS. The J segment lost 0 bases and the V segment lost 1 base, leaving 16 bases of the junction unmatched. This CDR3 comprises 20 residues. The CDR3 protein is CALGEPRSLYWGVHTDKLIF. CDR3 sequence (DNA): TGTGCTCTTGGGGAACCTCGTAGCTTGTACTGGGGGGTACACACCGATAAACTCATCTTT.